The 16 T cell receptor beta chains below were found in one sample sequenced in a study of cytotoxic CD8 clonotypes in ibrutinib-treated CLL. Using immunoSEQ multiplex PCR, the repertoire was profiled, and TCRdb retains in-frame clones only, with some absent. Here the sample spans about 49,000 clones, around half being singletons. Sample: PBMCs, taken after 12 months of ibrutinib treatment. These receptor sequences come from a human donor with chronic lymphocytic leukemia.

This rearrangement joins TRBV27 to TRBJ2-1; D is unresolved. This CDR3 spans 18 amino acids. Germline values: CDR1 MNHEY, CDR2 SMNVEV (reference sequence). V was trimmed by 0 bases and J by 4 bases, leaving 19 bases between them. CDR3 residues: CASSLSGLGLRIYNEQFF. For the CDR3, the DNA is TGTGCCAGCAGTTTATCAGGCCTCGGGTTGCGAATTTACAATGAGCAGTTCTTC.

This clone was counted between two and nine times. The J gene is TRBJ2-5, the V gene TRBV9, with D perhaps TRBD1 (6 bases). The V gene lost 4 bases and the J gene lost 5 bases, with 15 bases spanning the gap. Germline V lookup: CDR1 SGDLS, CDR2 YYNGEE. CDR3 length: 14 amino acids. CDR3 DNA: TGTGCCAGCAGCTTGGGCAGGGGCTATGAGACCCAGTACTTC. Encoded protein: CASSLGRGYETQYF.

The rearrangement uses TRBV6-6 and TRBJ2-5, with a possible D match to TRBD2 (5 bases). The CDR3 contains 15 residues. Trimming cost V 4 bases and J 4 bases, with 16 bases left between them. Germline lookup yields CDR1 MNHNY and CDR2 SVGAGI (reference sequence). The CDR3 here is CASSSVGSEGETQYF. The DNA for the CDR3 is TGTGCCAGCAGTTCGGTAGGGAGTGAGGGAGAGACCCAGTACTTC.

The chain combines TRBV25-1 with TRBJ2-2, with D possibly being TRBD1 (6 bases). This CDR3 contains 15 residues. The germline V gene encodes CDR1 MGHDK and CDR2 SYGVNS. V was shortened by 4 bases and J by 4 bases, with 13 bases between the two germline ends. Here the CDR3 reads CASSGAYRATGELFF. CDR3 coding DNA: TGTGCCAGCAGTGGGGCCTACAGGGCCACCGGGGAGCTGTTTTTT.

The rearrangement joins TRBV10-2 to TRBJ2-1; 8 nucleotides align to TRBD2. The germline gives CDR1 WSHSY, CDR2 SAAADI. V gave up 4 bases and J gave up 0 bases; unmatched junction bases: 8. This CDR3 has 17 amino acids. The CDR3 DNA sequence: TGCGCCAGCAGTGGGCTAGCGGGTCTTTACTCCTACAATGAGCAGTTCTTC. Its protein is CASSGLAGLYSYNEQFF.

The chain carries TRBV10-3 and TRBJ2-2, with 10 bases aligning to TRBD2. Trimming at V came to 1 base and at J to 1 base, leaving 9 bases not matched to a gene. The length of the CDR3 is 19 residues. The germline CDR1 and CDR2 sequences are ENHRY and SYGVKD. CDR3 DNA: TGTGCCATCAGTGAGTGGGGGCTAGCGGGAGAGAAGAACACCGGGGAGCTGTTTTTT. The encoded protein is CAISEWGLAGEKNTGELFF.

Details on this clone: The junction departs from germline at one end; a sequencing error may be responsible. The chain couples TRBV11-2 to TRBJ1-1; D call uncertain. Germline loops: CDR1 SGHAT, CDR2 FQNNGV. This CDR3 region has 13 residues. Here the CDR3 DNA reads TGTGCCAGCAGCGTAGACACGAGCACTGAAGCTTTCTTT. Amino acid sequence: CASSVDTSTEAFF.

The chain links TRBV5-6 to TRBJ2-7; possibly TRBD2 for D (6 bases). This CDR3 has 15 residues. Trimming took 2 bases from V and 4 from J, leaving 16 bases between them. Germline assignment: CDR1 SGHDT and CDR2 YYEEEE. The CDR3 bases are TGTGCCAGCAGCTTTCTCCGAGCGGGTCGTTACGAGCAGTACTTC. It codes for CASSFLRAGRYEQYF.

The chain uses TRBV7-6 and TRBJ2-1; the D is unclear. CDR3 size: 13 residues. Germline V CDR1 and CDR2: SGHVS, FNYEAQ. With 5 bases removed from V and 10 bases from J, the gap between germline ends came to 15 bases. In DNA, the CDR3 is TGTGCCAGCAGCCTTAGCAAGGGAAAGGAGCAGTTCTTC. Protein product: CASSLSKGKEQFF.

This chain connects TRBV28 to TRBJ1-5, with D hard to call. CDR3 length equals 14 residues. Trimming removed 7 bases at V and 0 bases at J, with 10 bases between. Germline V gives CDR1 MDHEN, CDR2 SYDVKM. CDR3: CASNTIYSNQPQHF. CDR3 sequence (DNA): TGTGCCAGCAATACAATTTATAGCAATCAGCCCCAGCATTTT. Combining the CDR3 with reference TRBV28 and TRBJ1-5 gives the whole variable domain DVKVTQSSRYLVKRTGEKVFLECVQDMDHENMFWYRQDPGLGLRLIYFSYDVKMKEKGDIPEGYSVSREKKERFSLILESASTNQTSMYLCASNTIYSNQPQHFGDGTRLSIL.

This clone was observed a few times. The chain joins TRBV11-1 to TRBJ2-1, with unresolved D. The CDR3 spans 11 residues. Germline CDR1 SGHAT, CDR2 FQDESV (reference sequence). Trimming stripped 5 bases from V and 13 bases from J, with 12 bases between. CDR3 DNA sequence: TGTGCCAGCAGCAACCGGGCCCAACAGTTCTTC. Its translation is CASSNRAQQFF.

V is TRBV28 and J is TRBJ1-2; a weak D match, TRBD1 (6 bases). Trimming shortened V by 7 bases and J by 5 bases, and 17 bases separated the two germline ends. Germline V CDR1 and CDR2: MDHEN, SYDVKM. This CDR3 is 14 amino acids long. DNA of the CDR3: TGTGCCAGCACCCGGGGGGGCACTGCTTATGGCTACACCTTC. Translating it yields CASTRGGTAYGYTF.

The rearrangement links TRBV6-6 to TRBJ2-5; 7 bases map to TRBD2. Trimming removed 6 bases from V and 2 bases from J; junction bases left unmatched: 6. Per germline, CDR1 MNHNY and CDR2 SVGAGI (reference sequence). This CDR3 spans 14 amino acids. In DNA, the CDR3 is TGTGCCAGCAGCCTATCGCGGGGGCAAGAGACCCAGTACTTC. Residues: CASSLSRGQETQYF.

V is TRBV5-6 and J is TRBJ2-4, with a tentative D call TRBD1 (6 bases). V gave up 6 bases and J gave up 3 bases, with 16 bases separating them. Per the germline V gene, CDR1 is SGHDT and CDR2 is YYEEEE. CDR3 size: 15 residues. CDR3 amino acids: CASTDTGSSKNIQYF. The CDR3 DNA sequence: TGTGCCAGCACCGATACAGGGTCCAGCAAAAACATTCAGTACTTC.

This clone turned up a few times. The chain links TRBV7-6 to TRBJ1-5, with 7 bases matching TRBD1. Germline assignment: CDR1 SGHVS and CDR2 FNYEAQ. The CDR3 length is 16 residues. J gave up 4 bases and V 2 bases, and 8 bases lay outside the gene matches. In DNA, the CDR3 is TGTGCCAGCAGCTTACAGGCAGGGGGTTTTAATCAGCCCCAGCATTTT. This codes for CASSLQAGGFNQPQHF.

This clone appeared a single time. CDR3 amino acids: CASSIGLNTGELFF. The CDR3, as DNA: TGTGCCAGTAGTATAGGCTTAAACACCGGGGAGCTGTTTTTT. V gene TRBV19 combines with J gene TRBJ2-2; no clear D. Trimming removed 1 base at V and 2 bases at J, with 5 bases between. Germline lookup yields CDR1 LNHDA and CDR2 SQIVND (reference sequence). The CDR3 contains 14 residues.